These 16 T cell receptor beta chains share one sample of origin, sequenced in a study of graft-versus-host responses after intestinal transplantation. Clones were sequenced by immunoSEQ multiplex PCR, and TCRdb holds only the in-frame ones, with some missing. The sample contains about 7,000 clones, 25% to 40% of which appear only once. The plating included roughly 200,000 irradiated, violet-dye-labeled stimulator cells together with roughly 200,000 CFSE-labeled responder cells. The sequencing here drew on alloreactive CD8+ T cells from a mixed lymphocyte reaction culture, taken before transplantation. Subset defined: CFSE-low proliferating T cells sorted from roughly six-day pre-transplant mixed lymphocyte reaction (GvH or HvG direction). These receptors all stem from a human patient who was an organ donor for intestinal transplantation.

This clone was picked up a small number of times. This chain joins TRBV5-1 and TRBJ1-4; tentative D call: TRBD1 (6 bases). CDR3 length: 15 residues. CDR1 is SGHRS, CDR2 YFSETQ, per germline. V was cut by 1 base and J by 10 bases, with 17 bases left in between. CDR3 sequence: CASSLTPQGRGKLFF. The CDR3 DNA is TGCGCCAGCAGCTTGACCCCCCAGGGGAGGGGAAAACTGTTTTTT. The variable domain in full, completed from reference TRBV5-1 and TRBJ1-4, reads KAGVTQTPRYLIKTRGQQVTLSCSPISGHRSVSWYQQTPGQGLQFLFEYFSETQRNKGNFPGRFSGRQFSNSRSEMNVSTLELGDSALYLCASSLTPQGRGKLFFGSGTQLSVL.

By share, this clone counts as medium-sized. The chain joins TRBV14 to TRBJ1-2; D is perhaps TRBD1 (6 bases). V lost 6 bases and J lost 2, with 10 bases in between. CDR1 SGHDN and CDR2 FVKESK come from the germline V gene. The CDR3 length is 13 residues. The CDR3 DNA reads TGTGCCAGCAGACTAGGGGGGAACTATGGCTACACCTTC. Protein: CASRLGGNYGYTF.

V gene TRBV4-1 combines with J gene TRBJ1-6, with no clear D. The V end lost 2 bases, the J end lost 4 bases, and 9 bases lay between the germline ends. The CDR3 has 15 amino acids. The V gene's germline CDR1 is MGHRA and CDR2 YSYEKL. The CDR3 here is CASSQIAIYNSPLHF. The DNA for the CDR3 is TGCGCCAGCAGCCAAATAGCAATTTATAATTCACCCCTCCACTTT.

This clone came up a few times. The rearrangement uses TRBV11-2 and TRBJ2-5; TRBD1 might be the D (6 bases). The closer fit of TRBJ2-7 to the DNA end suggests the J call may be wrong. CDR3 size: 16 residues. The germline V gene has CDR1 SGHAT and CDR2 FQNNGV. The CDR3 protein is CASSSPLVGADYEQYF. CDR3 DNA: TGTGCCAGCAGCTCACCTTTGGTGGGGGCTGACTACGAGCAGTACTTC.

By share of the sample, this clone is large. The genes are TRBV5-3 and TRBJ2-7, with D possibly TRBD2 on 5 matching bases. TRBV5-3 is reported as an ORF; its role is uncertain. The CDR3 loop spans 14 amino acids. V lost 1 base, J lost 3 bases, and 11 bases lay in between. This CDR3 reads CARSLKGGGYEQYF. Here the CDR3 DNA reads TGTGCCAGAAGCTTGAAGGGTGGAGGCTACGAGCAGTACTTC.

This clone rates as large. The genes are TRBV19 and TRBJ1-6; D gene uncertain. Germline V gene lookup returns CDR1 LNHDA and CDR2 SQIVND (reference sequence). The CDR3 is made up of 14 amino acids. The V end lost 6 bases, the J end lost 5 bases, and 11 bases lay between the germline ends. DNA of the CDR3: TGTGCCAGTAGAGGATCCGGGAATAATTCACCCCTCCACTTT. Its translation is CASRGSGNNSPLHF. The whole variable domain, remainder taken from reference TRBV19 and TRBJ1-6, is DGGITQSPKYLFRKEGQNVTLSCEQNLNHDAMYWYRQDPGQGLRLIYYSQIVNDFQKGDIAEGYSVSREKKESFPLTVTSAQKNPTAFYLCASRGSGNNSPLHFGNGTRLTVT.

Judged by abundance, this clone is medium-sized. The J gene is TRBJ1-4, the V gene TRBV10-3; 8 bases line up with TRBD1. Unmatched junction bases numbered 10, after V lost 5 bases and J lost 8 bases. CDR1 ENHRY and CDR2 SYGVKD come from the germline V gene. The CDR3 consists of 15 residues. The CDR3 coding sequence is TGTGCCATCAGTCCCCGCAGGGGGCCTGTGGAAAAACTGTTTTTT. The encoded protein is CAISPRRGPVEKLFF.

The V call is TRBV5-6, the J call TRBJ1-2; TRBD1 aligns across 8 bases. This CDR3 comprises 14 residues. Trimming cost V 2 bases and J 4 bases; bases outside gene matches: 4. The germline CDR1 and CDR2 sequences are SGHDT and YYEEEE. The CDR3 DNA reads as TGTGCCAGCAGCTTAGGGACAGGCGTCTATGGCTACACCTTC. This encodes CASSLGTGVYGYTF. Filled out from reference TRBV5-6 and TRBJ1-2, the complete variable domain reads DAGVTQSPTHLIKTRGQQVTLRCSPKSGHDTVSWYQQALGQGPQFIFQYYEEEERQRGNFPDRFSGHQFPNYSSELNVNALLLGDSALYLCASSLGTGVYGYTFGSGTRLTVV.

By share of the sample, this clone is medium-sized. The rearrangement joins TRBV25-1 to TRBJ1-5; D not certain. V lost 4 bases, J lost 7 bases, and 8 bases lay in between. The CDR3 is 12 residues long. CDR1 and CDR2 (germline): MGHDK, SYGVNS. CDR3 amino acids: CASSALGQPQHF. CDR3 nucleotide sequence: TGTGCCAGCAGTGCCCTCGGACAGCCCCAGCATTTT.

The rearrangement uses TRBV30 and TRBJ2-5, with D possibly being TRBD1 (6 bases). CDR1 and CDR2 (germline): GTSNPN, SVGIG (reference sequence). V was shortened by 5 bases and J by 10 bases, with 23 bases between the two germline ends. The CDR3 sequence is 14 residues long. The CDR3 is CAWPHRDDRRDQYF. CDR3 nucleotides: TGTGCCTGGCCTCACAGGGATGATCGAAGAGACCAGTACTTC.

This clone was seen a handful of times. The rearrangement uses TRBV6-1 and TRBJ1-6; TRBD1 is a possible D gene (6 bases). V was trimmed by 3 bases and J by 7 bases, leaving 16 bases between them. The CDR3 extends over 16 amino acids. Looked up from germline, CDR1 is MNHNS and CDR2 is SASEGT. CDR3: CASSDRGQRSNSPLHF. Here the CDR3 DNA reads TGTGCCAGCAGTGACCGAGGACAGCGGTCGAATTCACCCCTCCACTTT.

This clone was seen a handful of times. V and J are TRBV11-2 and TRBJ1-6; 8 bases are shared with TRBD1. J lost 7 bases, V lost 5 bases, and 7 bases had no gene match. Germline lookup yields CDR1 SGHAT and CDR2 FQNNGV. The CDR3 sequence is 15 residues long. The DNA of the CDR3 is TGTGCCAGCAGCCAATGGGGACAGGTGAATTCACCCCTCCACTTT. It encodes CASSQWGQVNSPLHF.

The chain joins TRBV5-3 to TRBJ2-4; 8 nucleotides line up with TRBD2. TRBV5-3 is recorded as an ORF, its role being uncertain. V trimming: 2 bases; J trimming: 4 bases; junction bases outside the gene matches: 11. The CDR3 length is 17 residues. The CDR3 DNA is TGTGCCAGAAGCTTCTTCCCTAGCGGGCCCCCAAAAAACATTCAGTACTTC. It yields the protein CARSFFPSGPPKNIQYF.

This chain connects TRBV7-9 to TRBJ1-6; a weak D match, TRBD1 (5 bases). This CDR3 has 19 amino acids. Trimming took off 5 bases at V and 0 bases at J, with 20 bases between the two ends. Germline V gene sequence: CDR1 SEHNR, CDR2 FQNEAQ (reference sequence). The CDR3 DNA sequence: TGTGCCAGCAGCCCGGGGACGGATACACTTAGCTCCTATAATTCACCCCTCCACTTT. The encoded protein is CASSPGTDTLSSYNSPLHF.

There are a few counts of this clone. The CDR3 DNA reads as TGTGCCAGCAGAGACAGGGGCCCTAATGAAAAACTGTTTTTT. Amino acids: CASRDRGPNEKLFF. The chain couples TRBV2 to TRBJ1-4; 8 bases agree with TRBD1. This CDR3 is built from 14 residues. The V gene end was trimmed by 6 bases and the J gene end by 3 bases; junction bases not matched to a gene: 3. Germline loops: CDR1 SNHLY, CDR2 FYNNEI.

In its sample, this clone is large. V and J are TRBV6-6 and TRBJ1-3; the D gene is possibly TRBD1 (5 bases). This CDR3 contains 14 residues. In germline, CDR1 is MNHNY, CDR2 SVGAGI (reference sequence). Deletions cut 2 bases from V and 2 bases from J, with 7 bases between. CDR3 bases: TGTGCCAGCAGTTACACAGGCGCTGGAAACACCATATATTTT. Translating it yields CASSYTGAGNTIYF.